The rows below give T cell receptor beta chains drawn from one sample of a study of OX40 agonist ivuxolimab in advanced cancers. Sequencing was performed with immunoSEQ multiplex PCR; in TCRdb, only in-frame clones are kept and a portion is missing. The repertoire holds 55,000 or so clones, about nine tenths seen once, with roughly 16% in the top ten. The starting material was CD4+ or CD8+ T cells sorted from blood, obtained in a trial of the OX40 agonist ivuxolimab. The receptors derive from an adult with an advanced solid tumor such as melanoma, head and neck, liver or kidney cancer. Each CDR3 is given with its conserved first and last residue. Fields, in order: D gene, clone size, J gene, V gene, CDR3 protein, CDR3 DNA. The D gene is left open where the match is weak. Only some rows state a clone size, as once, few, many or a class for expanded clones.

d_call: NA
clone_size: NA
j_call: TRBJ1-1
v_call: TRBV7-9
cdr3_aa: CASSLVGGIAFF
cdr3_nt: TGTGCCAGCAGCTTAGTTGGGGGGATAGCTTTCTTT

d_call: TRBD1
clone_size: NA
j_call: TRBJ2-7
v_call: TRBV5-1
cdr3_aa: CASSLVTGMVYEQYF
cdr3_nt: TGCGCCAGCAGCTTGGTGACAGGGATGGTCTACGAGCAGTACTTC

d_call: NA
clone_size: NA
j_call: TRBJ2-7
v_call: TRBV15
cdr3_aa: CATSRALTENEQYF
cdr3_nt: TGTGCCACCAGCAGAGCCTTGACAGAAAACGAGCAGTACTTC

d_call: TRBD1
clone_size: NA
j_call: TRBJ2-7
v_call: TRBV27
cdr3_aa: CASSRQGSEQYF
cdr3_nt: TGTGCCAGCAGCAGACAGGGTTCCGAGCAGTACTTC

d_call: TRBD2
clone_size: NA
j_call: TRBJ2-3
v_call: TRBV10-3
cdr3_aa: CAIRPTSGRETDTQYF
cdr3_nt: TGTGCCATCAGGCCCACTAGCGGGAGAGAAACAGATACGCAGTATTTT

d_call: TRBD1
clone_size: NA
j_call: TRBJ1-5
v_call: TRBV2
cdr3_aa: CASMAGTGGASQPQHF
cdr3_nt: TGTGCCAGCATGGCCGGGACAGGGGGCGCTTCCCAGCCCCAGCATTTT

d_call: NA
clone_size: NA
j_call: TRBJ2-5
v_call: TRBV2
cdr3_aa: CASSEALWGSQETQYF
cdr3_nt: TGTGCCAGCAGTGAAGCGCTTTGGGGATCCCAAGAGACCCAGTACTTC

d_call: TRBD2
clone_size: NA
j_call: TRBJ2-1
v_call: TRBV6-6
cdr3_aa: CASRHTTSGLFNEQFF
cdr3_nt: TGTGCCAGCAGACACACCACTAGCGGTTTGTTCAATGAGCAGTTCTTC

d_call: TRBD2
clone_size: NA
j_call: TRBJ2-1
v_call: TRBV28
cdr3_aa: CASTPGGGTYNEQFF
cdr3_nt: TGTGCCAGCACTCCGGGAGGGGGAACCTACAATGAGCAGTTCTTC

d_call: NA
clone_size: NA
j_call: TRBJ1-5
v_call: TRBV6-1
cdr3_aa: CASSPKGNSNQPQHF
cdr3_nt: TGTGCCAGCAGTCCTAAAGGGAATAGCAATCAGCCCCAGCATTTT

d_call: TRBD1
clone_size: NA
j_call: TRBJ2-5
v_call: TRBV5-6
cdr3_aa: CASSFGTEETQYF
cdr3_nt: TGTGCCAGCAGCTTCGGGACAGAAGAGACCCAGTACTTC

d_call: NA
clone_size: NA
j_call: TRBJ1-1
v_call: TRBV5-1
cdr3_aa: CASSAGNNMNTEAFF
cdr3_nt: TGCGCCAGCAGCGCGGGGAACAATATGAACACTGAAGCTTTCTTT

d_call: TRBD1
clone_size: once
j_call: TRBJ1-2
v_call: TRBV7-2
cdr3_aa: CASSPSTGNYGYTF
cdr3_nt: TGTGCCAGCAGCCCGTCGACAGGGAACTATGGCTACACCTTC

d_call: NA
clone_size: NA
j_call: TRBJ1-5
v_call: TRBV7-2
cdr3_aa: CASSLARERNQPQHF
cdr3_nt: TGTGCCAGCAGCTTAGCTAGGGAACGCAATCAGCCCCAGCATTTT

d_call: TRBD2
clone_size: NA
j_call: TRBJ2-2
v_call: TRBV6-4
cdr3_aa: CASSDTRLAPGELFF
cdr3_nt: TGTGCCAGCAGTGACACTAGACTAGCCCCCGGGGAGCTGTTTTTT

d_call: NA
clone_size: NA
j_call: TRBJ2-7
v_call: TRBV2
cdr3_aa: CASSSAPGTYEQYF
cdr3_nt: TGTGCCAGCAGTAGTGCGCCGGGAACCTACGAGCAGTACTTC